Listed here are 29 T cell receptor beta chains from one sample, sequenced in a study of control samples from healthy donors and cancer patients. Sequencing used immunoSEQ multiplex PCR; TCRdb keeps in-frame clones, though not all of them. The table has more than 90,000 clones, roughly 89% seen once. Sequencing used blood. The receptors derive from a man in his thirties or forties in good health.

This sequence joins TRBV12-5 and TRBJ1-1, with D possibly TRBD1 on 5 matching bases. Germline CDR1 is LGHNT and CDR2 is FRNRAP. Between the trimmed V and J ends, which lost 6 bases and 0 bases, there was a span of 11 bases. This CDR3 is 14 amino acids long. The CDR3 sequence is CASGPGRLNTEAFF. CDR3 nucleotides: TGTGCTAGTGGACCGGGACGGCTGAACACTGAAGCTTTCTTT.

V and J are TRBV11-2 and TRBJ2-7; TRBD1 matches at 8 bases. Germline V gene lookup returns CDR1 SGHAT and CDR2 FQNNGV. V gave up 4 bases and J gave up 5 bases; unmatched junction bases: 4. The CDR3 consists of 13 residues. CDR3 in DNA: TGTGCCAGCAGCTCCGACAGGGGCCACGAGCAGTACTTC. Its protein is CASSSDRGHEQYF.

The count of this clone is one. The chain uses TRBV6-5 and TRBJ1-5; no firm D call. V was shortened by 6 bases and J by 0 bases, with 12 bases between the two germline ends. CDR1 and CDR2 (germline): MNHEY, SVGAGI. This CDR3 comprises 15 residues. DNA for the CDR3: TGTGCCAGCAGCCCGGGAATCTATAGCAATCAGCCCCAGCATTTT. Translated: CASSPGIYSNQPQHF.

The chain combines TRBV30 with TRBJ2-5; 9 nucleotides align to TRBD1. V trimming: 3 bases; J trimming: 3 bases; junction bases outside the gene matches: 2. This CDR3 has 13 amino acids. CDR1 and CDR2 (germline): GTSNPN, SVGIG (reference sequence). The chain's CDR3 is CAWSWTGEETQYF. In DNA, the CDR3 is TGTGCCTGGAGCTGGACAGGGGAAGAGACCCAGTACTTC.

The chain links TRBV7-9 to TRBJ2-7; a possible D gene is TRBD1 (6 bases). The CDR3 consists of 15 residues. V was cut by 3 bases and J by 4 bases, with 16 bases left in between. Germline loops: CDR1 SEHNR, CDR2 FQNEAQ (reference sequence). The CDR3 is CASSLFGQGSYEQYF. The CDR3 nucleotides are TGTGCCAGCAGCTTGTTCGGCCAGGGGTCTTACGAGCAGTACTTC.

A few counts support this clone. The genes are TRBV2 and TRBJ1-5; D unclear. Deletions cut 1 base from V and 4 bases from J, with 11 bases between. Germline lookup yields CDR1 SNHLY and CDR2 FYNNEI. This CDR3 region has 15 residues. This chain's CDR3 is CASSEDERENQPQHF. The CDR3 coding sequence is TGTGCCAGCAGTGAAGATGAGAGAGAGAATCAGCCCCAGCATTTT.

This chain uses TRBV7-9 with TRBJ2-1, with D possibly being TRBD2 (5 bases). The germline V gene encodes CDR1 SEHNR and CDR2 FQNEAQ (reference sequence). V was pared by 6 bases and J by 7 bases, with 19 bases between. The CDR3 totals 15 residues. CDR3 sequence (DNA): TGTGCCAGCAGAACTCGGGGTGGACTGGGGAATGAGCAGTTCTTC. This encodes CASRTRGGLGNEQFF.

This chain uses TRBV24-1 with TRBJ1-2; D unclear. With 4 bases removed from V and 6 bases from J, the gap between germline ends came to 11 bases. Germline CDR1 reads KGHDR; CDR2 reads SFDVKD. This CDR3 contains 13 residues. CDR3 nucleotides: TGTGCCACCAGTGACCCGATGGGGAATGGCTACACCTTC. Translating it yields CATSDPMGNGYTF.

This clone was picked up a small number of times. The rearrangement joins TRBV18 to TRBJ1-2; no clear D gene. Germline lookup yields CDR1 KGHSH and CDR2 LQKENI. This CDR3 contains 15 residues. Trimming removed 1 base from V and 0 bases from J, with 9 bases in between. CDR3 coding DNA: TGTGCCAGCTCACCACGGGAGTCTGCTAACTATGGCTACACCTTC. Amino acids: CASSPRESANYGYTF.

This rearrangement joins TRBV7-9 to TRBJ1-5; D remains unclear. V lost 5 bases and J 4 bases, leaving 12 bases between the germline ends. Per germline, CDR1 SEHNR and CDR2 FQNEAQ (reference sequence). The CDR3 has 14 residues. The CDR3 sequence: CASSPFLGNQPQHF. The CDR3 nucleotides are TGTGCCAGCAGCCCTTTCCTGGGGAATCAGCCCCAGCATTTT. Based on the CDR3 plus reference TRBV7-9 and TRBJ1-5, the full variable domain is DTGVSQNPRHKITKRGQNVTFRCDPISEHNRLYWYRQTLGQGPEFLTYFQNEAQLEKSRLLSDRFSAERPKGSFSTLEIQRTEQGDSAMYLCASSPFLGNQPQHFGDGTRLSIL.

The gene calls are TRBV9 and TRBJ1-1; 7 nucleotides agree with TRBD1. The V and J ends lost 3 bases and 0 bases, in that order; junction bases with no gene match: 8. The CDR3 length is 16 residues. Germline V gene lookup returns CDR1 SGDLS and CDR2 YYNGEE. The CDR3 DNA follows: TGTGCCAGCAGCGGCGGATCAGGGGGACTGAACACTGAAGCTTTCTTT. It encodes CASSGGSGGLNTEAFF.

The CDR3 DNA sequence: TGTGCCAGCAAGACAGGGGCCCAAGAGACCCAGTACTTC. Amino acids: CASKTGAQETQYF. The rearrangement uses TRBV2 and TRBJ2-5; TRBD1 agrees at 8 bases. The CDR3 runs to 13 residues. Germline CDR1 is SNHLY and CDR2 is FYNNEI. V shed 7 bases, J shed 1 base, and the junction held 2 bases outside the gene matches.

This chain uses TRBV5-1 with TRBJ1-1; maybe TRBD1 (5 bases). Trimming took 0 bases from V and 2 from J, leaving 11 bases between them. Germline V gene sequence: CDR1 SGHRS, CDR2 YFSETQ. This CDR3 has 15 residues. CDR3 in amino acids: CASSLGDGANTEAFF. The CDR3 bases are TGCGCCAGCAGCTTGGGTGATGGGGCAAACACTGAAGCTTTCTTT.

The DNA for the CDR3 is TGTGCCAGCAGCTTACAGGGGAATCAGCCCCAGCATTTT. Translation gives CASSLQGNQPQHF. The chain carries TRBV6-5 and TRBJ1-5, with 7 bases fitting TRBD1. There are 13 residues in the CDR3. The germline gives CDR1 MNHEY, CDR2 SVGAGI. V shed 6 bases and J 4 bases; nucleotides not matched to a gene: 3.

The rearrangement uses TRBV14 and TRBJ1-5; weak D call: TRBD1 (5 bases). V was trimmed by 4 bases and J by 1 base, leaving 20 bases between them. The CDR3 spans 18 residues. The germline V gene has CDR1 SGHDN and CDR2 FVKESK. The CDR3 DNA reads as TGTGCCAGCAGCCCAAAGGTCCCGGGACGGGGAAGCAATCAGCCCCAGCATTTT. Translation: CASSPKVPGRGSNQPQHF. Based on the CDR3 plus reference TRBV14 and TRBJ1-5, the full variable domain is EAGVTQFPSHSVIEKGQTVTLRCDPISGHDNLYWYRRVMGKEIKFLLHFVKESKQDESGMPNNRFLAERTGGTYSTLKVQPAELEDSGVYFCASSPKVPGRGSNQPQHFGDGTRLSIL.

The chain links TRBV11-2 to TRBJ2-1, with 13 nucleotides matching TRBD2. J gave up 6 bases and V 2 bases, and 4 bases lay outside the gene matches. Germline V lookup: CDR1 SGHAT, CDR2 FQNNGV. The CDR3 loop spans 16 amino acids. The CDR3 spells CASSLRTSGGSNEQFF. CDR3 coding DNA: TGTGCCAGCAGCTTAAGGACTAGCGGGGGAAGCAATGAGCAGTTCTTC.

This rearrangement joins TRBV7-2 to TRBJ1-4; D remains ambiguous. There are 13 residues in the CDR3. Looked up from germline, CDR1 is SGHTA and CDR2 is FQGNSA. Trimming shortened V by 5 bases and J by 4 bases, and 8 bases separated the two germline ends. CDR3 residues: CASSKTLNEKLFF. Written as DNA, the CDR3 is TGTGCCAGCAGCAAGACCCTTAATGAAAAACTGTTTTTT.

This sequence joins TRBV6-5 and TRBJ1-1; D is unclear. Germline V gene data show CDR1 as MNHEY and CDR2 as SVGAGI. This CDR3 spans 13 amino acids. Trimming cost V 6 bases and J 4 bases, with 12 bases left between them. As DNA, the CDR3 is TGTGCCAGCAGCCGACAAGGACCCACTGAAGCTTTCTTT. Protein sequence: CASSRQGPTEAFF.

The genes are TRBV24-1 and TRBJ2-1, with 8 positions matching TRBD1. Germline lookup yields CDR1 KGHDR and CDR2 SFDVKD. With 3 bases clipped from V and 6 bases from J, the junction kept 9 bases outside the gene matches. This CDR3 spans 16 amino acids. As DNA, the CDR3 is TGTGCCACCAGTGATCCCGGGACAGGCTTTGGCAATGAGCAGTTCTTC. Its protein product is CATSDPGTGFGNEQFF.

The chain is built from TRBV3-1 (or the pseudogene TRBV3-2) and TRBJ1-3; D unresolved. V dropped 4 bases and J dropped 0 bases, with 7 bases sitting between them. This CDR3 has 14 residues. The germline gives CDR1 LGHDT, CDR2 YNNKEL (reference sequence). The CDR3 bases are TGTGCCAGCAGCCTCTCTGACTCTGGAAACACCATATATTTT. Protein: CASSLSDSGNTIYF.

The rearrangement links TRBV15 to TRBJ2-2, with TRBD2 matching 7 bases. Germline CDR1 and CDR2: LNHNV and YYDKDF (reference sequence). This CDR3 contains 15 residues. The J segment lost 8 bases and the V segment lost 5 bases, leaving 11 bases of the junction unmatched. The CDR3 here is CATSGTLAAGGELFF. The CDR3, as DNA: TGTGCCACCAGCGGTACTCTAGCGGCAGGGGGGGAGCTGTTTTTT.

This chain uses TRBV11-2 with TRBJ2-4, with a tentative D call TRBD1 (7 bases). Germline V gene data show CDR1 as SGHAT and CDR2 as FQNNGV. The CDR3 totals 16 residues. V lost 5 bases to trimming and J lost 0 bases, with 14 bases between them. DNA for the CDR3: TGTGCCAGCAGCATCCCAGGGGGACTAGCCAAAAACATTCAGTACTTC. Residues: CASSIPGGLAKNIQYF.

This rearrangement joins TRBV27 to TRBJ1-5; TRBD1 might be the D (5 bases). V shed 7 bases and J shed 2 bases, with 9 bases lying between them. The V gene's germline CDR1 is MNHEY and CDR2 SMNVEV (reference sequence). The CDR3 length is 13 residues. The CDR3 nucleotides are TGTGCCAGCATGGGGGGAGGCAATCAGCCCCAGCATTTT. Its protein product is CASMGGGNQPQHF.

The chain combines TRBV7-9 with TRBJ2-1; D is unresolved. Per germline, CDR1 SEHNR and CDR2 FQNEAQ (reference sequence). The CDR3 totals 12 residues. V gave up 5 bases and J gave up 6 bases, with 8 bases separating them. The CDR3 bases are TGTGCCAGCAGCCGCCAAGGCAATGAGCAGTTCTTC. Protein: CASSRQGNEQFF.

The chain uses TRBV4-3 and TRBJ1-2; a weak D match, TRBD1 (6 bases). In germline, CDR1 is LGHNA, CDR2 YSLEER. V shed 4 bases and J shed 0 bases, with 21 bases lying between them. This CDR3 is 18 amino acids long. This chain's CDR3 is CASSLRLEYREANYGYTF. The CDR3 DNA sequence: TGCGCCAGCAGCCTCCGACTCGAATACAGGGAAGCTAACTATGGCTACACCTTC.

This chain joins TRBV9 and TRBJ1-6, with a possible D match to TRBD1 (6 bases). Germline V lookup: CDR1 SGDLS, CDR2 YYNGEE. The CDR3 sequence is 16 residues long. V lost 3 bases to trimming and J lost 0 bases, with 10 bases between them. The CDR3 protein is CASSETGSSYNSPLHF. The CDR3 DNA reads TGTGCCAGCAGCGAAACAGGGAGCTCCTATAATTCACCCCTCCACTTT.

The chain uses TRBV13 and TRBJ2-3, with D hard to call. Trimming shortened V by 0 bases and J by 2 bases, and 12 bases separated the two germline ends. This CDR3 has 16 residues. Germline assignment: CDR1 PRHDT and CDR2 FYEKMQ (reference sequence). CDR3 residues: CASSLGYSLDTDTQYF. DNA for the CDR3: TGTGCCAGCAGCTTAGGTTACAGCCTAGACACAGATACGCAGTATTTT.

The rearrangement uses TRBV7-2 and TRBJ2-2; 7 nucleotides align to TRBD1. V lost 5 bases, J lost 1 base, and 7 bases stayed unmatched. CDR3 length: 16 residues. Germline values: CDR1 SGHTA, CDR2 FQGNSA. The CDR3 here is CASSGRQGWNTGELFF. The DNA of the CDR3 is TGTGCCAGCAGCGGACGACAGGGATGGAACACCGGGGAGCTGTTTTTT.

The V gene is TRBV28, the J gene TRBJ1-3; 9 bases are shared with TRBD1. The CDR3 extends over 14 amino acids. V lost 8 bases and J lost 3; bases outside the gene matches: 5. Germline CDR1 reads MDHEN; CDR2 reads SYDVKM. The CDR3 DNA reads TGTGCCAGCGGACAGGGGACAGGTGGAAACACCATATATTTT. Protein product: CASGQGTGGNTIYF.